This TCR beta chain was sequenced for a study of response to subunit inactivated influenza vaccine. V was cut by 3 bases and J by 5 bases, with 13 bases left in between. This CDR3 has 14 amino acids. TCRdb fed the RT-PCR reads into MiXCR, producing one record per CDR3 protein. The table records under 200,000 distinct CDR3 sequences, approximately 12% of them present only once. This clonotype was picked up a small number of times. This sample also belongs to another study, concerning T cells expressing NK-cell markers. From that study: TCR beta cDNA was made by 5'RACE template switching with UMIs. CD3+CD56+NKG2C+, CD3+CD56+NKG2C- and CD3+CD56-NKG2C+ T cells, once sorted, supplied the TCR beta repertoires. Roughly 6 donors had dominant NKG2C+ clonotypes that comprised roughly 1.0-7.5% of their CD8+ T cells.

This receptor was identified in a man aged 50 to 59 who received an inactivated influenza vaccine. Material: CD8+ T cells sorted from PBMCs, obtained roughly 12 days after vaccination. V is TRBV12-3 or TRBV12-4 and J is TRBJ2-5; D may be TRBD1 (5 bases). Here the CDR3 reads CASSFEGALETQYF. In nucleotides, the CDR3 is TGTGCCAGCAGTTTTGAAGGGGCGCTTGAGACCCAGTACTTC.